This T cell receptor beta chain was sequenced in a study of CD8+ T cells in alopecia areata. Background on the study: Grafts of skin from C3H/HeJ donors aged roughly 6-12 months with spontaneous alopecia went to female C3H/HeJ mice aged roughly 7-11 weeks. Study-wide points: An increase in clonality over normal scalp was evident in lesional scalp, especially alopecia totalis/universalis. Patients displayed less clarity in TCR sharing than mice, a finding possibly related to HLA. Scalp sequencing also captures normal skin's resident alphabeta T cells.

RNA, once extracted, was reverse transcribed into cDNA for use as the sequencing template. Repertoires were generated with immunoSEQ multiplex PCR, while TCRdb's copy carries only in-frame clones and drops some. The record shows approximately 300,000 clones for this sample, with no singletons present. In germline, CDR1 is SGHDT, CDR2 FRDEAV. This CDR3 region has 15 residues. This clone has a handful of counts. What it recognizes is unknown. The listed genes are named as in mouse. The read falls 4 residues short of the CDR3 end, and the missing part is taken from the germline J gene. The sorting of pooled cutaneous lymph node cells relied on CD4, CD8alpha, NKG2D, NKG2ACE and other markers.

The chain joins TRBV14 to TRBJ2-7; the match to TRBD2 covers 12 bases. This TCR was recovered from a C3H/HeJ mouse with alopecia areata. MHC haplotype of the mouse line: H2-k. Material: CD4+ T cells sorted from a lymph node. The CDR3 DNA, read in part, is TGTGCCAGCAGTTTGGGGGGGACTGGGGGGTAT. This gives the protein CASSLGGTGGY. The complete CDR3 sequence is CASSLGGTGGYEQYF.